These T cell receptor beta chains were read from a single sample in a study of blood T cells in healthy people across ages. TCRdb reprocessed the 5' RACE reads via MiXCR and lists one record per CDR3 protein. The sample has approximately 780,000 distinct CDR3 sequences; roughly 25% are singletons. Another study also made use of these data, one on T cells of mothers and their children.

Material: blood. Receptor source: a boy between 5 and 17 years old in good health. The CDR3 runs from the conserved cysteine through the conserved F or W. Each record gives: D gene, J gene, clone size, V gene, CDR3 DNA, CDR3 protein. The D gene is left open where the match is weak. Size values are once, few and many counts, or a class for expanded clones, and some rows have none.

>-|TRBJ2-2|-|TRBV30
TGTGCCTGGAGCCCCGAGGGGGCGAACACCGGGGAGCTGTTTTTT
CAWSPEGANTGELFF
>-|TRBJ1-1|-|TRBV2
TGTGCCAGCAGTGATTATGGGAGAGTCAGTGCTTTCTTT
CASSDYGRVSAFF
>-|TRBJ2-3|few|TRBV5-1
TGCGCCAGCAGCCCCCGAGGTGCGGATACGCAGTATTTT
CASSPRGADTQYF
>-|TRBJ2-5|-|TRBV7-6
TGTGCCAGCAGCTTAGGGGCTAGTATGGGGCTAGAGACCCAGTACTTC
CASSLGASMGLETQYF
>TRBD1|TRBJ1-2|few|TRBV24-1
TGTGCCACCAGTGATCCGGGACAGGAAGCATATGGCTACACCTTC
CATSDPGQEAYGYTF
>-|TRBJ2-7|-|TRBV7-9
TGTGCCAGCAGCCCTACAACCTACAACGAGCAGTACTTC
CASSPTTYNEQYF
>-|TRBJ2-5|-|TRBV20-1
TGCAGTGCTGGGCGCGGAACCTACCAAGAGACCCAGTACTTC
CSAGRGTYQETQYF
>-|TRBJ2-4|-|TRBV5-1
TGCGCCAGCAGCTTGGGATCAGGGATGGCCAAAAACATTCAGTACTTC
CASSLGSGMAKNIQYF
>-|TRBJ1-1|-|TRBV6-6
TGTGCCAGCAGTTTCCACTCAGGGGACATGAACACTGAAGCTTTCTTT
CASSFHSGDMNTEAFF
>-|TRBJ2-3|few|TRBV28
TGTGCCAGCAGTTTTTCGGGCAGTCCAGGTACGCAGTATTTT
CASSFSGSPGTQYF
>-|TRBJ2-7|few|TRBV11-2
TGTGCCAGCAGCTTAGGCCCTGGACAGCTCAACGAGCAGTACTTC
CASSLGPGQLNEQYF
>TRBD2|TRBJ2-3|many|TRBV5-1
TGTGCCAGCAGCAACGGGCTAGCGGGGGGCACAGATACGCAGTATTTT
CASSNGLAGGTDTQYF
>-|TRBJ1-2|-|TRBV12-3/TRBV12-4
TGTGCCAGCAGTTTAGGTCCACGGGTCTATGGCTACACCTTC
CASSLGPRVYGYTF
>-|TRBJ1-2|-|TRBV20-1
TGCAGTGCTAGAGATGTTAGGGTTGGCTACACCTTC
CSARDVRVGYTF
>-|TRBJ2-5|few|TRBV12-5
TGTGCTAGTGGCCCAGACAGGCTCGGTGCGACCCAGTACTTC
CASGPDRLGATQYF
>-|TRBJ2-7|few|TRBV5-1
TGCGCCAGCAGCAACGTCGGCTACGAGCAGTACTTC
CASSNVGYEQYF
>-|TRBJ2-3|-|TRBV7-9
TGTGCCAGCAGCTTAACAAACGGTGGTGTTCAGTATTTT
CASSLTNGGVQYF
>TRBD2|TRBJ2-7|few|TRBV20-1
TGCAGTGCTCAGCCTCTAGCGGGGGGGCAGTACGAGCAGTACTTC
CSAQPLAGGQYEQYF
>TRBD2|TRBJ2-7|few|TRBV29-1
TGCAGCACGAGGGCGGGACTAGCGGGTTCTCCCTACGAGCAGTACTTC
CSTRAGLAGSPYEQYF
>-|TRBJ2-3|few|TRBV7-6
TGTGCCAGCAGCTTAGGAGATTTCCGGGACAGCACAGATACGCAGTATTTT
CASSLGDFRDSTDTQYF
>TRBD2|TRBJ2-5|few|TRBV7-6
TGTGCCAGCAGCTTAGGATACGGGGGGTCCCAAGAGACCCAGTACTTC
CASSLGYGGSQETQYF
>-|TRBJ2-1|-|TRBV18
TGTGCCAGCTCACCATGGGGCGCCGGGCCCCACAATGAGCAGTTCTTC
CASSPWGAGPHNEQFF
>-|TRBJ2-5|-|TRBV12-3/TRBV12-4
TGTGCCAGCAGTTTGGCCTACCGCGAGACCCAGTACTTC
CASSLAYRETQYF
>TRBD2|TRBJ2-5|few|TRBV6-5
TGTGCCAGCAGTTACTCGAAGTTAGCGGGGGGGCGGCAAGAGACCCAGTACTTC
CASSYSKLAGGRQETQYF
>-|TRBJ2-3|-|TRBV28
TGTGCCAGGAGAGACAGTAATTGCACAGATACGCAGTATTTT
CARRDSNCTDTQYF
>TRBD1|TRBJ1-1|-|TRBV12-3/TRBV12-4
TGTGCCAGCAGTTCGGGACAGAGGCGCACTGAAGCTTTCTTT
CASSSGQRRTEAFF
>-|TRBJ1-2|many|TRBV5-8
TGTGCCAGCAGCTTAAGGGGTGTCGACTATGGCTACACCTTC
CASSLRGVDYGYTF
>TRBD1|TRBJ2-1|-|TRBV28
TGTGCCAGCAGTCCGGACAGGGGGTGGGACAATGAGCAGTTCTTC
CASSPDRGWDNEQFF
>-|TRBJ2-2|-|TRBV18
TGTGCCAGCTCACCCCCGGTTAGTCGGAGCACCGGGGAGCTGTTTTTT
CASSPPVSRSTGELFF
>-|TRBJ1-1|-|TRBV14
TGTGCCAGCAGCCAAGAAGTGGCCGAAGCTTTCTTT
CASSQEVAEAFF
>TRBD2|TRBJ2-1|-|TRBV27
TGTGCCAGCAGTTTATCGGGAGGGGATGAGCAGTTCTTC
CASSLSGGDEQFF
>TRBD1|TRBJ2-5|-|TRBV29-1
TGCAGCGTCCTCGGGACAGGGTTGGAGACCCAGTACTTC
CSVLGTGLETQYF
>TRBD1|TRBJ2-7|once|TRBV7-2
TGTGCCAGCAGCAAAAACCGGGACAGGGTCTACGAGCAGTACTTC
CASSKNRDRVYEQYF
>TRBD1|TRBJ2-7|-|TRBV20-1
TGCAGTGCTAGAGATTTAAAGGGGGGGACAGGGAGACACGAGCAGTACTTC
CSARDLKGGTGRHEQYF
>TRBD1|TRBJ2-7|-|TRBV28
TGTGCCAGCACCACGGGACAGGGGGCTTACGAGCAGTACTTC
CASTTGQGAYEQYF
>TRBD1|TRBJ2-1|-|TRBV28
TGTGCCAGCAGCACAGGGGGACAAATCTACAATGAGCAGTTCTTC
CASSTGGQIYNEQFF
>-|TRBJ1-5|few|TRBV6-1
TGTGCCGGCAGCGCAGGGAGGGCGCAGCCCCAGCATTTT
CAGSAGRAQPQHF
>-|TRBJ2-1|few|TRBV29-1
TGCAGCGCTGAAGGGGGGGGTAACTACAATGAGCAGTTCTTC
CSAEGGGNYNEQFF
>-|TRBJ2-1|few|TRBV3-1
TGTGCCAGCAGCCGCGCCAATGAGCAGTTCTTC
CASSRANEQFF
>TRBD2|TRBJ2-6|once|TRBV28
TGTGCCAGCAGTTTTCTACTAGCGGAAGGGTCCAACGTCCTGACTTTC
CASSFLLAEGSNVLTF
>-|TRBJ2-7|-|TRBV12-3/TRBV12-4
-
CASSFLWTGGGFEQYF
>-|TRBJ2-7|many|TRBV12-3/TRBV12-4
TGTGCCAGCAGTATAAACTACGAGCAGTACTTC
CASSINYEQYF
>TRBD2|TRBJ2-2|once|TRBV20-1
TGCAGTGCTAGCCCCGGGACTAGCGGTAGACGTCCCGGGGAGCTGTTTTTT
CSASPGTSGRRPGELFF
>-|TRBJ2-1|-|TRBV4-2
TGTGCCAGCAGCCCGAATGGATACAATGAGCAGTTCTTC
CASSPNGYNEQFF
>-|TRBJ2-5|many|TRBV5-1
TGTGCCAGCAGCTTAGCGCCGGGCAAAGAGACCCAGTACTTC
CASSLAPGKETQYF
>TRBD2|TRBJ2-7|-|TRBV9
TGTGCCAGCAGTTCGGCGGGGGGGCCCCACGAGCAGTACTTC
CASSSAGGPHEQYF
>TRBD1|TRBJ2-7|few|TRBV11-1
TGTGCCAGCAGCTTAGCGCCCTTTGGGACAGGGCCCTCCTACGAGCAGTACTTC
CASSLAPFGTGPSYEQYF
>-|TRBJ1-2|few|TRBV7-2
TGTGCCAGCAGCTTAGTGCCGGACAGCCAGAACTATGGCTACACCTTC
CASSLVPDSQNYGYTF
>-|TRBJ2-3|-|TRBV2
TGTGCCAGCAGTCCAACCCGGGTCTGGTGGGGGGATACGCAGTATTTT
CASSPTRVWWGDTQYF
>-|TRBJ1-1|-|TRBV6-5
TGTGCCAGCAGTTACTCGAACCCTGGCGGCACTGAAGCTTTCTTT
CASSYSNPGGTEAFF
>TRBD2|TRBJ2-7|-|TRBV29-1
TGCAGCGTAACTCGTCTAGCGGGGGGTCCCCACGAGCAGTACTTC
CSVTRLAGGPHEQYF